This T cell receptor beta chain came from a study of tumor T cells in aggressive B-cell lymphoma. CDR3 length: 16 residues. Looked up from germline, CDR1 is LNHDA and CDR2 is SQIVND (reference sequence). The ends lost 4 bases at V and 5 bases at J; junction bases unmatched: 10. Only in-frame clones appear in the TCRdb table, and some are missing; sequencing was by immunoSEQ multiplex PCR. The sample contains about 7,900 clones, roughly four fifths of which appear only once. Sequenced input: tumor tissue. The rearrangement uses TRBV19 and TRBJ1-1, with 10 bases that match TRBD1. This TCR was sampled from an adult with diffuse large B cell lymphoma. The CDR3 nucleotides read TGTGCCAGTAGTACCCGCCGACAGGGGGCTGGAACTGAAGCTTTCTTT. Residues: CASSTRRQGAGTEAFF.